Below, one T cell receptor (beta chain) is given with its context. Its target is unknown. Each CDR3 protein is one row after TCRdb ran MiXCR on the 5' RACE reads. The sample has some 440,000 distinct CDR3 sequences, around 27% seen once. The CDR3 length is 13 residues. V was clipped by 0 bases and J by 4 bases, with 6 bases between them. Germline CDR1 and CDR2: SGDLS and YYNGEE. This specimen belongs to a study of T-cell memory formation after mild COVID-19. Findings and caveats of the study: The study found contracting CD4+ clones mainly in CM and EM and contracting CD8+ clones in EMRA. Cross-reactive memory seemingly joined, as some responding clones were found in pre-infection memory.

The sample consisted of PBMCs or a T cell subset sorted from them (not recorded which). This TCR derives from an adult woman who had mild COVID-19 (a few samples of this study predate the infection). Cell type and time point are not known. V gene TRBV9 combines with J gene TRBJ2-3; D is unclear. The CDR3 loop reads CASSVAVADTQYF. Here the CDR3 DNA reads TGTGCCAGCAGCGTAGCGGTTGCAGATACGCAGTATTTT.